Listed below are T cell receptor beta chains from one sample, sequenced in a study of T cell changes during pregnancy in multiple sclerosis. TCRdb's copy holds only in-frame clones and misses some; the assay was immunoSEQ multiplex PCR. The sample holds under 95,000 clones, roughly 90% seen once. Sequences were derived from peripheral blood, sampled in the second trimester of pregnancy. The receptors were sampled from a female donor with multiple sclerosis, enrolled in a pregnancy study. The CDR3 runs from the conserved cysteine through the conserved F or W. D genes are given only for firm matches.

TRBV5-6	TRBJ2-1	TRBD2	CASSTTSRSVNEQFF
TRBV4-1	TRBJ2-7	TRBD2	CASSPAGETYEQYF
TRBV12-5	TRBJ2-3	TRBD1	CASGQGGVDTQYF
TRBV25-1	TRBJ1-4	TRBD1	CASSDWTGAREKLFF
TRBV5-8	TRBJ1-2	NA	CASSFLTTGEMDTF
TRBV30	TRBJ2-1	NA	CAWHRDTYYNEQFF
TRBV13	TRBJ1-5	NA	CASSLGAGENQPQHF
TRBV5-6	TRBJ2-7	TRBD2	CASSLSSGGPQYF
TRBV6-5	TRBJ1-5	NA	CASSRTQGGMQPQHF
TRBV19	TRBJ1-1	NA	CATALGRLNTEAFF
TRBV15	TRBJ1-4	NA	CATSRPRGGADEKLFF
TRBV7-9	TRBJ2-7	NA	CASSLAGGRYEQYF
TRBV28	TRBJ2-3	TRBD2	CASSYQAGGRTDTQYF
TRBV2	TRBJ2-2	TRBD2	CASSPSGGARTGELFF
TRBV19	TRBJ2-1	NA	CASSTPGAGHRGEQFF
TRBV5-6	TRBJ1-3	NA	CASSLEGHHSGNTIYF
TRBV11-1	TRBJ2-2	NA	CASSSSTGIGELFF
TRBV12-5	TRBJ2-7	NA	CASGLVGGGRPSYEQYF
TRBV7-2	TRBJ2-7	TRBD2	CASSLALLSGIREQYF
TRBV14	TRBJ2-7	TRBD2	CASSLTSGTGREQYF
TRBV2	TRBJ2-5	TRBD2	CASSGTRTTQYF
TRBV7-8	TRBJ2-7	NA	CASSQNREYEQYF